The following is a T cell receptor (beta chain) sequence with its context. Trimming took 5 bases from V and 5 from J; bases not matched to a gene: 4. CDR3 length: 13 residues. CDR1 SGHRS and CDR2 YFSETQ come from the germline V gene. This entry is derived from a study of blood T cell repertoires in COVID-19. Study background: Collection of acute and convalescent COVID-19 samples took place in the United States, Italy and Spain.

The data were produced by immunoSEQ multiplex PCR, yet TCRdb's version contains in-frame clones alone and is incomplete. The sample shows a few hundred thousand clones, roughly 87% of them seen only once. The source of this sequence is a man in his forties with active or convalescent COVID-19. V gene TRBV5-1 combines with J gene TRBJ2-4; 7 nucleotides agree with TRBD2. Material: peripheral blood. The chain's CDR3 is CASRAGAQNIQYF. In DNA form, the CDR3 reads TGCGCCAGCAGGGCGGGAGCTCAAAACATTCAGTACTTC.